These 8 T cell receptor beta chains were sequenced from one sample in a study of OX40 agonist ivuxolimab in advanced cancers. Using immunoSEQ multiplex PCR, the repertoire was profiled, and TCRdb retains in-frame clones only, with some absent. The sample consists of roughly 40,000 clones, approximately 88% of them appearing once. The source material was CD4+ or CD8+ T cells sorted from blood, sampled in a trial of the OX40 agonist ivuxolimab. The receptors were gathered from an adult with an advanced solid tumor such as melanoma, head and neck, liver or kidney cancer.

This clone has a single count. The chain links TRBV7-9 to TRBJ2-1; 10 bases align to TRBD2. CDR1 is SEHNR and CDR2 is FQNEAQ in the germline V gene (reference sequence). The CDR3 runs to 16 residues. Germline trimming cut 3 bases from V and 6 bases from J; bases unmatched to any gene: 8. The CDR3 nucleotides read TGTGCCAGCAGCTTCCGAGCGGGGGGGCCTGGCAATGAGCAGTTCTTC. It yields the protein CASSFRAGGPGNEQFF. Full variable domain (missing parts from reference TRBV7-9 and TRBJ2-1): DTGVSQNPRHKITKRGQNVTFRCDPISEHNRLYWYRQTLGQGPEFLTYFQNEAQLEKSRLLSDRFSAERPKGSFSTLEIQRTEQGDSAMYLCASSFRAGGPGNEQFFGPGTRLTVL.

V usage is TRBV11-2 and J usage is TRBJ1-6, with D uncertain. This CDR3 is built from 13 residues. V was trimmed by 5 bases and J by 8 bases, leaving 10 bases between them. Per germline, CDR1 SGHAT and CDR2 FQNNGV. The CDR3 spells CASSQETDSPLHF. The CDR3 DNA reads TGTGCCAGCAGCCAAGAGACGGATTCACCCCTCCACTTT. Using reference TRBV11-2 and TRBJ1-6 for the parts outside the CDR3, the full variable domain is EAGVAQSPRYKIIEKRQSVAFWCNPISGHATLYWYQQILGQGPKLLIQFQNNGVVDDSQLPKDRFSAERLKGVDSTLKIQPAKLEDSAVYLCASSQETDSPLHFGNGTRLTVT.

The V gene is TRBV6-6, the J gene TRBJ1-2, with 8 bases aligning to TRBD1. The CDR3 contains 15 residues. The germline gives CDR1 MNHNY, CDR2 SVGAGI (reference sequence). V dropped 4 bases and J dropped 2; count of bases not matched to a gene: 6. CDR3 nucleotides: TGTGCCAGCAGTTTCTGGACAGGGTCGAACTATGGCTACACCTTC. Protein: CASSFWTGSNYGYTF.

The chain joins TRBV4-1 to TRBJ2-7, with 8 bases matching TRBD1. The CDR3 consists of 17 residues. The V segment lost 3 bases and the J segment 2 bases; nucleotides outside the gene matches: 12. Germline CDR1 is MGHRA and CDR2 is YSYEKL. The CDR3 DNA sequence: TGCGCCAGCAGCCAGGCCCATGTACGGACAGGGACCTACGAGCAGTACTTC. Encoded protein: CASSQAHVRTGTYEQYF.

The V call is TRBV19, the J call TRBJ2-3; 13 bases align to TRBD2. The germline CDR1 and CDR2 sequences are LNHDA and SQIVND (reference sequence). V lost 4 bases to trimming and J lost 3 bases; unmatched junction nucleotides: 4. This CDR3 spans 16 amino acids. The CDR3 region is CASSTGLAGFTDTQYF. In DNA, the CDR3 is TGTGCCAGTAGTACGGGACTAGCGGGGTTTACAGATACGCAGTATTTT.

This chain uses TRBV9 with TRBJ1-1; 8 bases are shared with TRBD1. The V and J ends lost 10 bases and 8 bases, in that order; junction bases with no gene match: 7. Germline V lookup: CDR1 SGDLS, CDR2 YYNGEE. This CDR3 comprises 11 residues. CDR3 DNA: TGTGCCGCCCCAGGGGGCGAAGAAGCTTTCTTT. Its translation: CAAPGGEEAFF.

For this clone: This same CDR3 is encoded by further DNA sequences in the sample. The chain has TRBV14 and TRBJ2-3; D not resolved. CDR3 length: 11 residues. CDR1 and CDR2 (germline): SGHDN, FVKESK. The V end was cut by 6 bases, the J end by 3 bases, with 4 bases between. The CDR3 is CASSHTDTQYF. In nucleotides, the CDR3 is TGTGCCAGCAGTCATACAGATACGCAGTATTTT.

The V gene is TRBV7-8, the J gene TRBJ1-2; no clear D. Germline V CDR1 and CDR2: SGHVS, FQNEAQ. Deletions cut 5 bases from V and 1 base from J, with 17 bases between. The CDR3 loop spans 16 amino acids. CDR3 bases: TGTGCCAGCAGCCACCGTACTACAGTGTTTAACTATGGCTACACCTTC. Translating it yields CASSHRTTVFNYGYTF.